The 31 T cell receptor beta chains listed next were all sequenced from one sample in a study of glioma-infiltrating T cells after dendritic cell vaccination. Clones were sequenced by immunoSEQ multiplex PCR, and TCRdb holds only the in-frame ones, with some missing. The repertoire has roughly 87,000 clones, less than 90% of them found once; the top ten carry approximately 6.6%. Documented time point: after dendritic cell vaccination, including at tumor progression/relapse. The sample consisted of blood, taken after dendritic cell vaccination. The origin of the receptors is a human donor with glioblastoma.

This clone occurred once. CDR3 protein: CASSNYDNDYGYTF. The CDR3 region has the DNA TGTGCCAGCAGCAATTACGACAACGACTATGGCTACACCTTC. This chain uses TRBV9 with TRBJ1-2, with D uncertain. The V gene lost 4 bases and the J gene lost 3 bases, with 13 bases spanning the gap. There are 14 residues in the CDR3. CDR1 and CDR2 from the germline V gene are SGDLS and YYNGEE.

The chain has TRBV29-1 and TRBJ1-2; 10 bases line up with TRBD1. After removal of 6 bases from V and 6 bases from J, the junction contained 4 bases not matched to a gene. Germline V lookup: CDR1 SQVTM, CDR2 ANQGSEA. The CDR3 length is 12 residues. The CDR3 coding sequence is TGCAGCGTGGTGACAGGGGGCGATGGCTACACCTTC. Amino acid sequence: CSVVTGGDGYTF.

This clone appeared once. V is TRBV7-3 and J is TRBJ2-3; D unclear. The length of the CDR3 is 14 residues. Germline assignment: CDR1 SGHTA and CDR2 FQGTGA. With 5 bases removed from V and 1 base from J, the gap between germline ends came to 10 bases. The CDR3 nucleotides are TGTGCCAGCAGCCCGGTCCACGGCACAGATACGCAGTATTTT. It translates to CASSPVHGTDTQYF.

The chain has TRBV4-1 and TRBJ2-5; 11 bases are a match to TRBD2. The last part of the DNA fits TRBJ2-7 better; the J call may be wrong. Germline values: CDR1 MGHRA, CDR2 YSYEKL. The CDR3 is 15 residues long. CDR3 amino acids: CASSQGASGGFEQYF. DNA of the CDR3: TGCGCCAGCAGCCAAGGGGCTAGCGGGGGGTTCGAGCAGTACTTC.

In this sample, this clone turned up a few times. The chain joins TRBV7-8 to TRBJ2-7, with TRBD2 identical over 9 bases. CDR1 SGHVS and CDR2 FQNEAQ come from the germline V gene. The V gene end was trimmed by 4 bases and the J gene end by 4 bases; junction bases not matched to a gene: 8. The CDR3 covers 15 residues. CDR3 sequence: CASSSERGDVYEQYF. DNA for the CDR3: TGTGCCAGCAGCTCGGAGCGGGGGGACGTTTACGAGCAGTACTTC.

The count of this clone is one. This chain uses TRBV4-3 with TRBJ1-2, with D unresolved. Trimming shortened V by 1 base and J by 1 base, and 7 bases separated the two germline ends. Germline CDR1 is LGHNA and CDR2 is YSLEER. The CDR3 loop spans 14 amino acids. CDR3 residues: CASSQVPDNYGYTF. Here the CDR3 DNA reads TGCGCCAGCAGCCAAGTCCCAGATAACTATGGCTACACCTTC.

The V and J genes are TRBV19 and TRBJ2-7, with TRBD1 identical over 9 bases. The junction had 3 bases not matched to a gene; V was cut back by 1 base and J by 5 bases. The CDR3 is 14 residues long. CDR1 is LNHDA, CDR2 SQIVND, per germline (reference sequence). As DNA, the CDR3 is TGTGCCAGTAGTATAGGGAGGACAGGGGACGAGCAGTACTTC. The encoded protein is CASSIGRTGDEQYF. Full variable domain (remainder filled in from reference TRBV19 and TRBJ2-7): DGGITQSPKYLFRKEGQNVTLSCEQNLNHDAMYWYRQDPGQGLRLIYYSQIVNDFQKGDIAEGYSVSREKKESFPLTVTSAQKNPTAFYLCASSIGRTGDEQYFGPGTRLTVT.

The chain uses TRBV30 and TRBJ1-4; D is possibly TRBD1 (6 bases). The germline V gene encodes CDR1 GTSNPN and CDR2 SVGIG (reference sequence). The CDR3 is made up of 15 amino acids. Trimming took off 3 bases at V and 6 bases at J, with 17 bases between the two ends. The CDR3 bases are TGTGCCTGGAGGCCTGGGGGGGCAGGTTATGAAAAACTGTTTTTT. Translation gives CAWRPGGAGYEKLFF. Variable domain in full (rest from reference TRBV30 and TRBJ1-4): SQTIHQWPATLVQPVGSPLSLECTVEGTSNPNLYWYRQAAGRGLQLLFYSVGIGQISSEVPQNLSASRPQDRQFILSSKKLLLSDSGFYLCAWRPGGAGYEKLFFGSGTQLSVL.

The V call is TRBV18, the J call TRBJ2-7; D possibly corresponds to TRBD1 (6 bases). Germline V gene lookup returns CDR1 KGHSH and CDR2 LQKENI. V lost 3 bases and J lost 7, with 19 bases in between. CDR3 size: 15 residues. CDR3 sequence: CASSPAGTLMGEQYF. The CDR3 nucleotides read TGTGCCAGCTCACCGGCCGGGACACTGATGGGTGAGCAGTACTTC.

The chain combines TRBV2 with TRBJ1-1; TRBD1 matches 7 bases. The V gene end was trimmed by 3 bases and the J gene end by 6 bases; junction bases not matched to a gene: 10. From germline, CDR1 is SNHLY and CDR2 FYNNEI. CDR3 length: 15 amino acids. Written as DNA, the CDR3 is TGTGCCAGCAGTGATCTCACAGGGGAATCAGCTGAAGCTTTCTTT. It is translated as CASSDLTGESAEAFF.

This rearrangement joins TRBV5-1 to TRBJ2-1; D is ambiguous. The CDR3 runs 14 residues. Per the germline V gene, CDR1 is SGHRS and CDR2 is YFSETQ. The V end was cut by 0 bases, the J end by 8 bases, with 12 bases between. The CDR3 DNA follows: TGCGCCAGCAGCTTGGCCTCTCTTCGGGATGAGCAGTTCTTC. Amino acid sequence: CASSLASLRDEQFF.

The V and J genes are TRBV29-1 and TRBJ1-2, with D perhaps TRBD1 (6 bases). V lost 5 bases and J lost 6, with 22 bases in between. The CDR3 contains 15 residues. CDR1 and CDR2 (germline): SQVTM, ANQGSEA. The CDR3 DNA reads TGCAGCGTTTATCCGGGGCCAGGGGCGGGGGATGGCTACACCTTC. It encodes CSVYPGPGAGDGYTF.

The J gene is TRBJ1-5, the V gene TRBV27; 10 nucleotides match TRBD1. The V and J ends lost 5 bases and 5 bases, in that order; junction bases with no gene match: 6. Germline CDR1 and CDR2: MNHEY and SMNVEV (reference sequence). The CDR3 loop spans 15 amino acids. CDR3 in DNA: TGTGCCAGCAGTAAAACCGGGACAGGGGATCAGCCCCAGCATTTT. This gives the protein CASSKTGTGDQPQHF.

This chain links TRBV9 with TRBJ2-5; TRBD2 might be the D (5 bases). The germline CDR1 and CDR2 sequences are SGDLS and YYNGEE. This CDR3 is built from 14 residues. With 3 bases removed from V and 5 bases from J, the gap between germline ends came to 14 bases. The CDR3 DNA reads as TGTGCCAGCAGCGGGGGAACTAGTTTGGAGACCCAGTACTTC. Translated, it gives CASSGGTSLETQYF.

The rearrangement uses TRBV29-1 and TRBJ1-5, with TRBD1 matching 7 bases. Germline V gives CDR1 SQVTM, CDR2 ANQGSEA. Trimming removed 8 bases from V and 4 bases from J; junction bases left unmatched: 5. The CDR3 covers 12 residues. This CDR3 is CSIGTENQPQHF. CDR3 bases: TGCAGCATTGGGACAGAAAATCAGCCCCAGCATTTT.

V usage is TRBV4-3 and J usage is TRBJ1-6; D is ambiguous. The CDR3 consists of 13 residues. Trimming took off 0 bases at V and 10 bases at J, with 7 bases between the two ends. Germline CDR1 and CDR2: LGHNA and YSLEER. The CDR3 sequence: CASSQDRRSPLHF. The CDR3, as DNA: TGCGCCAGCAGCCAAGATCGGAGATCACCCCTCCACTTT.

This chain connects TRBV5-1 to TRBJ2-5, with D possibly TRBD1 on 6 matching bases. This CDR3 has 13 residues. V lost 5 bases and J 0 bases, leaving 8 bases between the germline ends. Germline CDR1 reads SGHRS; CDR2 reads YFSETQ. CDR3 residues: CASSRTDQETQYF. The CDR3 nucleotides read TGCGCCAGCAGTCGGACAGACCAAGAGACCCAGTACTTC.

The V call is TRBV7-2, the J call TRBJ1-5; 8 positions match TRBD1. The CDR3 runs 15 residues. Germline V gene lookup returns CDR1 SGHTA and CDR2 FQGNSA. V lost 6 bases, J lost 1 base, and 5 bases stayed unmatched. The CDR3 is CASRGAGGSNQPQHF. CDR3 sequence (DNA): TGTGCCAGCAGGGGAGCAGGGGGCAGCAATCAGCCCCAGCATTTT.

The chain uses TRBV5-1 and TRBJ1-1, with TRBD1 as a possible D gene (5 bases). Per the germline V gene, CDR1 is SGHRS and CDR2 is YFSETQ. The CDR3 runs to 14 residues. Deletions cut 3 bases from V and 0 bases from J, with 9 bases between. Here the CDR3 DNA reads TGCGCCAGCAGCTCGGGGGTTCTGAACACTGAAGCTTTCTTT. Its translation: CASSSGVLNTEAFF.

The chain is built from TRBV6-5 and TRBJ2-2, with 8 bases matching TRBD1. With 6 bases clipped from V and 5 bases from J, the junction kept 5 bases outside the gene matches. The CDR3 spans 14 residues. Germline V gene data show CDR1 as MNHEY and CDR2 as SVGAGI. The CDR3 here is CASRGTGGTGELFF. CDR3 DNA: TGTGCCAGCAGAGGGACAGGTGGGACCGGGGAGCTGTTTTTT.

This chain connects TRBV9 to TRBJ2-5, with TRBD1 matching over 7 bases. V lost 3 bases, J lost 6 bases, and 8 bases stayed unmatched. The CDR3 is made up of 14 amino acids. CDR1 and CDR2 (germline): SGDLS, YYNGEE. The CDR3 DNA reads as TGTGCCAGCAGCGCTACAGACAGGGTGCAGACCCAGTACTTC. This encodes CASSATDRVQTQYF.

This clone was recorded a few times. This chain uses TRBV5-1 with TRBJ2-1, with D possibly matching TRBD2 (6 bases). The germline gives CDR1 SGHRS, CDR2 YFSETQ. Trimming stripped 3 bases from V and 5 bases from J, with 9 bases between. The CDR3 runs to 13 residues. CDR3 nucleotides: TGCGCCAGCAGCTCCTGGGGGGACAATGAGCAGTTCTTC. Protein sequence: CASSSWGDNEQFF.

The chain couples TRBV6-1 to TRBJ2-1; the D gene is possibly TRBD1 (6 bases). This CDR3 spans 15 amino acids. Germline-derived CDR1 and CDR2 are MNHNS and SASEGT. The V end lost 2 bases, the J end lost 7 bases, and 15 bases lay between the germline ends. CDR3 sequence reads: CASSEPQGRANEQFF. Written as DNA, the CDR3 is TGTGCCAGCAGTGAACCACAGGGTAGGGCTAATGAGCAGTTCTTC.

The chain links TRBV19 to TRBJ2-3; 11 bases match TRBD2. The CDR3 runs 13 residues. After removal of 4 bases from V and 15 bases from J, the junction contained 9 bases not matched to a gene. Germline CDR1 and CDR2: LNHDA and SQIVND (reference sequence). As DNA, the CDR3 is TGTGCCAGTAGTAGAGTAGCGGGGGGGCATGGATATTTT. Amino acid sequence: CASSRVAGGHGYF.

The chain links TRBV5-1 to TRBJ1-1; unclear D gene. Between the trimmed V and J ends, which lost 5 bases and 0 bases, there was a span of 8 bases. The CDR3 is 13 residues long. Germline V gene sequence: CDR1 SGHRS, CDR2 YFSETQ. The CDR3, as DNA: TGCGCCAGCAGTGACTTACTGAACACTGAAGCTTTCTTT. This sequence encodes CASSDLLNTEAFF. The full variable domain, in which reference TRBV5-1 and TRBJ1-1 provide the parts outside the CDR3, is KAGVTQTPRYLIKTRGQQVTLSCSPISGHRSVSWYQQTPGQGLQFLFEYFSETQRNKGNFPGRFSGRQFSNSRSEMNVSTLELGDSALYLCASSDLLNTEAFFGQGTRLTVV.

The V call is TRBV2, the J call TRBJ2-7; D perhaps matches TRBD1 (6 bases). V lost 8 bases and J lost 2, with 10 bases in between. Germline assignment: CDR1 SNHLY and CDR2 FYNNEI. This CDR3 is 12 amino acids long. In DNA form, the CDR3 reads TGTGCCAGCGGGGGACAAACCTACGAGCAGTACTTC. It codes for CASGGQTYEQYF.

The chain joins TRBV10-3 to TRBJ1-1, with 9 bases aligning to TRBD1. The CDR3 has 15 residues. Germline V lookup: CDR1 ENHRY, CDR2 SYGVKD. The V and J ends lost 6 bases and 5 bases, in that order; junction bases with no gene match: 10. CDR3 nucleotide sequence: TGTGCCATCAGCGATGACGGGACAGGGTGGACTGAAGCTTTCTTT. Translating it yields CAISDDGTGWTEAFF.

The chain has TRBV4-3 and TRBJ1-5; 7 bases agree with TRBD1. The CDR3 extends over 15 amino acids. V lost 4 bases to trimming and J lost 5 bases; unmatched junction nucleotides: 8. CDR1 LGHNA and CDR2 YSLEER come from the germline V gene. In nucleotides, the CDR3 is TGCGCCAGCAGCCTCTTCACAGGGGTGGATCAGCCCCAGCATTTT. It is translated as CASSLFTGVDQPQHF.

This chain connects TRBV2 to TRBJ2-3, with D unclear. There are 13 residues in the CDR3. The germline gives CDR1 SNHLY, CDR2 FYNNEI. The V gene lost 7 bases and the J gene lost 0 bases, with 8 bases spanning the gap. The CDR3 protein is CASIDHSTDTQYF. CDR3 nucleotide sequence: TGTGCCAGCATTGATCATAGCACAGATACGCAGTATTTT.

The gene calls are TRBV7-6 and TRBJ1-4, with D perhaps matching TRBD1 (6 bases). Trimming took off 5 bases at V and 4 bases at J, with 17 bases between the two ends. CDR3 length equals 16 residues. Germline assignment: CDR1 SGHVS and CDR2 FNYEAQ. In DNA, the CDR3 is TGTGCCAGCAGCACAGGGCCATACGGGGATAATGAAAAACTGTTTTTT. Translation: CASSTGPYGDNEKLFF. The complete variable domain, with remaining parts taken from reference TRBV7-6 and TRBJ1-4, reads GAGVSQSPRYKVTKRGQDVALRCDPISGHVSLYWYRQALGQGPEFLTYFNYEAQQDKSGLPNDRFSAERPEGSISTLTIQRTEQRDSAMYRCASSTGPYGDNEKLFFGSGTQLSVL.

V and J are TRBV9 and TRBJ1-3, with D maybe TRBD1 (6 bases). V was cut by 0 bases and J by 1 base, with 11 bases left in between. Germline loops: CDR1 SGDLS, CDR2 YYNGEE. The CDR3 spans 16 residues. The CDR3 sequence: CASSVAGQGSGNTIYF. In nucleotides, the CDR3 is TGTGCCAGCAGCGTAGCGGGCCAGGGGTCTGGAAACACCATATATTTT.